This T cell receptor (beta chain) was profiled in a study of spatial heterogeneity in lung cancer. TCRdb analysed the 5' RACE reads with MiXCR anew, one entry per CDR3 protein. The table lists tens of thousands of distinct CDR3 sequences, nearly 7% of them singletons. Time point given: sample taken at primary tumor resection. This clonotype was detected a few times. Germline values: CDR1 KGHSH, CDR2 LQKENI. The CDR3 has 15 amino acids. Trimming took 3 bases from V and 2 from J, leaving 13 bases between them. The receptor was derived from a female donor with early-stage non-small cell lung cancer. The chain is built from TRBV18 and TRBJ2-5; a possible D gene is TRBD1 (6 bases). The sequencing here drew on PBMCs, taken at surgery. The CDR3 reads CASSPLGGRQETQYF. The CDR3 bases are TGTGCCAGCTCACCGCTAGGGGGAAGGCAAGAGACCCAGTACTTC.